This T cell receptor (beta chain) is drawn from a study of blood T cells in healthy people across ages (dated by TCRdb to 2015 to 2017). Regarding the complete study: In model experiments, roughly one uniquely barcoded TCR beta cDNA molecule per two T cells was captured by template switching. Age-related changes in TCR beta repertoire diversity were measured in the study by deep sequencing normalized with unique cDNA molecular identifiers. Donors were grouped into four age groups: young (average 16 years), middle-aged (around 39), aged (about 60) and long-lived (around 82). Donors of different ages were randomly distributed across sequencing lanes to avoid experimental bias. Using the same blood draw, the study looked at two additional independent replicas of 1 million unique cDNA reads for two donors, one aged 18 to 30 and the other aged 80 or older.

To note about this clonotype: The antigen this receptor binds is unknown. The junction differs from germline at one of its ends, possibly a read error.

Receptors were amplified or captured by 5' RACE. TCRdb shows the sequencer as Illumina HiSeq 2500. A second PCR of about 7 to 12 cycles was performed with a sample-barcoded 5' primer and a J-beta primer mix. A template-switch 5' adaptor carrying 12 random nucleotides introduced a unique molecular identifier onto each TCR beta cDNA molecule. At least 2.5 million CDR3-containing paired-end reads were obtained from each sample. All of the RNA was converted into first-strand cDNA using the Mint cDNA synthesis kit, with a TRBC-specific oligonucleotide serving as the primer. After uracil-DNA glycosylase treatment, a first 18-cycle PCR used universal primers M1SS and BC2_uni_R on all cDNA. The original pipeline was this. For normalization, 1 million high-quality reads were randomly selected from each sample, with every read carrying a distinct molecular identifier. Instead of being binned into consensus sequences, reads with shared molecular identifiers were discarded. CDR3 identification, clonotype clustering and error correction used MiTCR with a Q25 quality threshold and the strictest error-elimination algorithm. Lower-bound total TCR beta diversity was estimated with a nonparametric unseen species model using Euler transformation. The raw public data were reprocessed by TCRdb itself: fastp quality trimming at Q25, MiXCR clonotype calling, in-frame beta chains only. One record per CDR3 amino acid sequence lists the most common genes and DNA. These V and J calls derive from TCRdb rather than the authors' analysis. The sample table shows some 1.1 million distinct CDR3 sequences, and 35% to 40% are seen once. The ten biggest clones cover over 10% of the sample.

Systemically healthy Caucasian individuals from Russia, approximately 39 in total and aged about 6 to 95 years, were included as donors. Approximately 9.7 milliliters of peripheral blood were drawn from each donor into EDTA-treated Vacutainer tubes. PBMCs were isolated by Ficoll-Paque density-gradient centrifugation, with at least 7 million obtained per sample. Total RNA, at least 5 micrograms per sample, was extracted from PBMCs with Trizol reagent. The percentages of naive CD45RAhigh/CD27high T cells were determined by flow cytometry on a PBMC aliquot from every donor. Broader findings and caveats from the paper: Estimates of total diversity based on one million sequenced T cells were regarded as lower bounds and as underestimates. Compared with the aged group, the long-lived group had more naive CD4+ T cells, fewer expanded clones and increased TCR diversity, a pattern suggesting age selection. Because profiling used bulk unsorted PBMCs, naive and antigen-experienced compartments could not be compared conclusively. There was a strong correlation between observed TCR beta diversity and the percentage of naive T cells measured by flow cytometry. Donor CMV infection status was unknown, potentially confounding age-related changes in expanded clonotypes. Observed TCR beta diversity per million T cells fell roughly linearly with age, and a significant reduction was already apparent by age around 40.

Sequencing was performed on blood. The clonotype was recovered from a man aged 18 to 29 in good health.

The CDR3 has the sequence CSAGDRGPSYNEQFF. The nucleotide sequence reads TGCAGTGCTGGAGACAGGGGACCCTCCTACAATGAGCAGTTCTTC. The rearranged chain carries TRBV20-1 and TRBJ2-1; 8 of the junction bases match TRBD1. From the cysteine up to the phenylalanine, the CDR3 has a length of 15 residues. The retained sequence is limited to the CDR3, 45 bases, with the frame set at the first base. The germline V gene (reference sequence) specifies DFQATT as CDR1 and SNEGSKA as CDR2.